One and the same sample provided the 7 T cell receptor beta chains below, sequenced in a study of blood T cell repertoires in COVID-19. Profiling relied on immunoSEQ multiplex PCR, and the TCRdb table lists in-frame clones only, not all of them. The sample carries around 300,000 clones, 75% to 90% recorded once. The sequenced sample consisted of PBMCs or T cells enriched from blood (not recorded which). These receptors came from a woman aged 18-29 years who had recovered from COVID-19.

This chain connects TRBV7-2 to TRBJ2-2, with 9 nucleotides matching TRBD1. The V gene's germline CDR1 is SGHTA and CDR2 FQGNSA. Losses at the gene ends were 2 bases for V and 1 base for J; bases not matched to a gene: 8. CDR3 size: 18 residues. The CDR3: CASSLSLGTGWNTGELFF. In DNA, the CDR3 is TGTGCCAGCAGCTTAAGTCTAGGGACAGGGTGGAACACCGGGGAGCTGTTTTTT.

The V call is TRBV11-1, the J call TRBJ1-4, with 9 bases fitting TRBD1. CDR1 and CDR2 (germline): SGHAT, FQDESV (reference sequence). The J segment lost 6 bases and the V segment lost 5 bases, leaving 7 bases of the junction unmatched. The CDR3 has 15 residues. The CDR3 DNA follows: TGTGCCAGCAGCCAAGGGGACAGGGCAGATGAAAAACTGTTTTTT. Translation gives CASSQGDRADEKLFF.

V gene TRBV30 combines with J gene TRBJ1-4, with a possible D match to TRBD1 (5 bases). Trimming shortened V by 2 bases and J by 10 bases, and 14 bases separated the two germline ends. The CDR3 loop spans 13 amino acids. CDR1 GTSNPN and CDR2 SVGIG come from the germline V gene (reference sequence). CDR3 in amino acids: CAWSNIPGGKLFF. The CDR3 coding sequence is TGTGCCTGGAGTAACATCCCCGGGGGAAAACTGTTTTTT.

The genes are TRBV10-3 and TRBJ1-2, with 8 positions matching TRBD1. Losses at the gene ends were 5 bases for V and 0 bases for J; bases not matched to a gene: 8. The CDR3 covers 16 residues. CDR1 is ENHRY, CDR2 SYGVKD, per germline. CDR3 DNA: TGTGCCATCAGTCCTACAGGGGGGAGAGCTAACTATGGCTACACCTTC. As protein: CAISPTGGRANYGYTF.

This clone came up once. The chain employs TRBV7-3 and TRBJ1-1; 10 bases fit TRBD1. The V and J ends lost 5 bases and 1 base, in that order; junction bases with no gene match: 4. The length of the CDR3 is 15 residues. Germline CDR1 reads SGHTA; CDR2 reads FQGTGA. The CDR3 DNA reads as TGTGCCAGCAGCCCAGGGACAGGGGCGAACACTGAAGCTTTCTTT. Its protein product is CASSPGTGANTEAFF.

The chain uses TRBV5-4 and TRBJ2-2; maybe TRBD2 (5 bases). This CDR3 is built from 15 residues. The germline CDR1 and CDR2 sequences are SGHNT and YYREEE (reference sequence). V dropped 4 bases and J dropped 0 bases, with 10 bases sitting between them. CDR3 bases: TGTGCCAGCAGCGACGGGGTTACGAACACCGGGGAGCTGTTTTTT. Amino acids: CASSDGVTNTGELFF.

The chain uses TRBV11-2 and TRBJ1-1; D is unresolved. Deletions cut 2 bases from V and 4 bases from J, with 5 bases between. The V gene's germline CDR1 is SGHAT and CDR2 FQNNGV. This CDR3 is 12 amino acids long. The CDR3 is CASSLLATEAFF. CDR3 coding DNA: TGTGCCAGCAGCTTATTAGCCACTGAAGCTTTCTTT.